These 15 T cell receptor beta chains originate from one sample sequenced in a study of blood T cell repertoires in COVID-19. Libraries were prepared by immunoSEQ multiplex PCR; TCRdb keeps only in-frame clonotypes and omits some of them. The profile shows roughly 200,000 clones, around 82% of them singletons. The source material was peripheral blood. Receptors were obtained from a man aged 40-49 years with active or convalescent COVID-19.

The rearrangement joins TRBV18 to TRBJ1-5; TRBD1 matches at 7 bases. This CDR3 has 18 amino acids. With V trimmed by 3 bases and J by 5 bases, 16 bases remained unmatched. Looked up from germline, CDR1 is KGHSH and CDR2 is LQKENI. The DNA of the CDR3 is TGTGCCAGCTCACCCATACCGGCATTCACAGGGGTGGATCAGCCCCAGCATTTT. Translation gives CASSPIPAFTGVDQPQHF.

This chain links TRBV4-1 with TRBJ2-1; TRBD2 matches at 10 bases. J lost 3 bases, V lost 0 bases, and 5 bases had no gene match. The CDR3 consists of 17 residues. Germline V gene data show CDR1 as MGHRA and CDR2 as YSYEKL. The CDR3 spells CASSQDGLAGVYNEQFF. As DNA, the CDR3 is TGCGCCAGCAGCCAAGACGGGCTAGCGGGAGTCTACAATGAGCAGTTCTTC.

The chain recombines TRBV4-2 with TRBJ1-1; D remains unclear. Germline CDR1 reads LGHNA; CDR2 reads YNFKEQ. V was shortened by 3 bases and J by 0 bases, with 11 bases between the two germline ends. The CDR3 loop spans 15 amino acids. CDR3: CASSQATPLNTEAFF. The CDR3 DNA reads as TGTGCCAGCAGCCAGGCGACACCTCTGAACACTGAAGCTTTCTTT.

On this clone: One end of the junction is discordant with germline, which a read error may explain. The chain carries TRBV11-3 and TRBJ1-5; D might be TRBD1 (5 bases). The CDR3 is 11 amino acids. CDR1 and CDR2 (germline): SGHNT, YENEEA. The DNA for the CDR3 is TGCGATGGGGGGGGTAATCAGCCCCAGCATTTT. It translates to CDGGGNQPQHF.

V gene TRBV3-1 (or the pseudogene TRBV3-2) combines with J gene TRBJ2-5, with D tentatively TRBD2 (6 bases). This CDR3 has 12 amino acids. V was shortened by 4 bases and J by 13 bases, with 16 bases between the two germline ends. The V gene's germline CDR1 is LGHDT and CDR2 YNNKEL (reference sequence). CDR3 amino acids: CASSRGGTGWYF. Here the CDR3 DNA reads TGTGCCAGCAGCCGGGGTGGGACTGGATGGTACTTC.

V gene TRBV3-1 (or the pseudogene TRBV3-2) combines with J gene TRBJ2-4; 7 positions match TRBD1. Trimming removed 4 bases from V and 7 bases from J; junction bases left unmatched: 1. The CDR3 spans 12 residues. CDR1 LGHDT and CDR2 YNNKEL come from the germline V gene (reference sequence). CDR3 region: CASSPDRNIQYF. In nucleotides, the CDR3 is TGTGCCAGCAGCCCGGACAGGAACATTCAGTACTTC.

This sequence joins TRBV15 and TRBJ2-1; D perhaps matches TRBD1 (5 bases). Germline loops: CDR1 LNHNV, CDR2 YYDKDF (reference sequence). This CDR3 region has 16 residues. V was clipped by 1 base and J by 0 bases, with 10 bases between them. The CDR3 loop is CATSRVLDSSYNEQFF. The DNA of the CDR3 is TGTGCCACCAGCAGAGTCCTAGACAGCTCCTACAATGAGCAGTTCTTC.

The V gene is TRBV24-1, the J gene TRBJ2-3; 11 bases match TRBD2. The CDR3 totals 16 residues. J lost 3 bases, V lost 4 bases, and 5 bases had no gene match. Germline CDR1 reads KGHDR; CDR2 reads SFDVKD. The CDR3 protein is CATSDSGLAATDTQYF. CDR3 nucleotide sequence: TGTGCCACCAGTGACTCGGGACTAGCGGCTACAGATACGCAGTATTTT.

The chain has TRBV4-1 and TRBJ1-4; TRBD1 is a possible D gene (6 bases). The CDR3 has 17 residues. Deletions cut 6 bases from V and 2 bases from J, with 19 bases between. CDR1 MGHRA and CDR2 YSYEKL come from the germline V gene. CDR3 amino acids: CASRIGGGKWTNEKLFF. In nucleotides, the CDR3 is TGCGCCAGCAGGATAGGGGGGGGGAAGTGGACTAATGAAAAACTGTTTTTT.

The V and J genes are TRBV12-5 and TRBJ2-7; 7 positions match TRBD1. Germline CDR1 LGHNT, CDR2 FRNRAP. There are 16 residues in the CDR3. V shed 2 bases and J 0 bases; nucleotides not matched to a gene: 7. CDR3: CASGLYGQDPSYEQYF. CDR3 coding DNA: TGTGCTAGTGGTTTGTATGGACAGGACCCCTCCTACGAGCAGTACTTC.

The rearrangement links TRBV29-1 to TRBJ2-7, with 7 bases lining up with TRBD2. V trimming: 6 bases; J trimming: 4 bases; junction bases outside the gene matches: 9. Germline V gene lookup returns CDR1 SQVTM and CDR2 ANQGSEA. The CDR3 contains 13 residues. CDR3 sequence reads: CSVSWASGYEQYF. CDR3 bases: TGCAGCGTCAGCTGGGCTAGCGGATACGAGCAGTACTTC.

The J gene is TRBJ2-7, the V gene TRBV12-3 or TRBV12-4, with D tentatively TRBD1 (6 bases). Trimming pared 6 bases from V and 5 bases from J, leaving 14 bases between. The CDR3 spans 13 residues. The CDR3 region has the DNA TGTGCCAGCAGGACAAACAGGGCACACGAGCAGTACTTC. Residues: CASRTNRAHEQYF.

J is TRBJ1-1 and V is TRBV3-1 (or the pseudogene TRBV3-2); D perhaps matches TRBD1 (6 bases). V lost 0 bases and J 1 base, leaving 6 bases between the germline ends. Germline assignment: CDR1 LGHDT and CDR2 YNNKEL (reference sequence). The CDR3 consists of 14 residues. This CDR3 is CASSQETGNTEAFF. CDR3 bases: TGTGCCAGCAGCCAAGAGACAGGGAACACTGAAGCTTTCTTT.

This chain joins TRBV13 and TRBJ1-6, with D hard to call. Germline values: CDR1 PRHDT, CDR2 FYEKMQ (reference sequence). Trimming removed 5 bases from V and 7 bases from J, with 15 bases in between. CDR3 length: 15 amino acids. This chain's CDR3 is CASSPQRGLNSPLHF. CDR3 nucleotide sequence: TGTGCCAGCAGCCCCCAACGAGGCCTCAATTCACCCCTCCACTTT.

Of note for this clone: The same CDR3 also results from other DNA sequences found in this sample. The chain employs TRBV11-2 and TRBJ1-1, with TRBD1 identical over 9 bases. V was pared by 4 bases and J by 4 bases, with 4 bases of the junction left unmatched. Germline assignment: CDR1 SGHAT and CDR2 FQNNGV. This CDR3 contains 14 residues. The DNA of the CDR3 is TGTGCCAGCAGCTCTGGACAGGGGAGCACTGAAGCTTTCTTT. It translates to CASSSGQGSTEAFF.